The clone carrying this T cell receptor beta chain was seen a handful of times. The repertoire was sequenced with immunoSEQ multiplex PCR; TCRdb's copy has only in-frame clones and lacks some. The table includes more than 50,000 clones, approximately 85% detected once. This CDR3 has 18 amino acids. Germline V gene data show CDR1 as MDHEN and CDR2 as SYDVKM. The germline V and J ends were trimmed by 3 bases and 3 bases, with 21 bases remaining between them. This entry is derived from a study of control samples from healthy donors and cancer patients. What was sequenced was blood. This receptor was identified in a man aged 35 to 55 in good health. J is TRBJ2-4 and V is TRBV28; D remains ambiguous. The CDR3 bases are TGTGCCAGCAGTTTGTCGCGGATGCCCTGGGATGTCAAAAACATTCAGTACTTC. It specifies CASSLSRMPWDVKNIQYF. The full variable domain, its missing parts supplied by reference TRBV28 and TRBJ2-4, is DVKVTQSSRYLVKRTGEKVFLECVQDMDHENMFWYRQDPGLGLRLIYFSYDVKMKEKGDIPEGYSVSREKKERFSLILESASTNQTSMYLCASSLSRMPWDVKNIQYFGAGTRLSVL.